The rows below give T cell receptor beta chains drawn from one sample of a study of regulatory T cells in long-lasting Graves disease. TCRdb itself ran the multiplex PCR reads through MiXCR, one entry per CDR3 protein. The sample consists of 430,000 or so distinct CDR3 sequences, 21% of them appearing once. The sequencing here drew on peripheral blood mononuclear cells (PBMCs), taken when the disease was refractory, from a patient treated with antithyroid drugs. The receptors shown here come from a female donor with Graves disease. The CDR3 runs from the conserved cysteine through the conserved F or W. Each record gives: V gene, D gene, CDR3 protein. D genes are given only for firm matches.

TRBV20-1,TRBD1,CSARDGQGAYEQYF
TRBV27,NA,CASSFYSDQPQHF
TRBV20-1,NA,CSASRVDYEQYF
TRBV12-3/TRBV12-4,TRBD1,CASGTGAGNTIYF
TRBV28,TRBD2,CASTHWGATLRPSGEYNEQFF
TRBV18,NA,CASSPRTDTGELFF
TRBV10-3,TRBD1,CATKIWSDGTGDGYTF
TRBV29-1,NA,CSVADSGIYGYTF
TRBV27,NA,CASSLSSGRGYEQYF
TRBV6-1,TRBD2,CASSEELAGAETQYF
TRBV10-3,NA,CAISESEGYEQYF
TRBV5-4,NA,CASSVTEEEKLFF